This TCR beta chain is from a study of T cells in Graves' hyperthyroidism and ophthalmopathy. V lost 1 base, J lost 0 bases, and 18 bases lay in between. CDR1 MGHRA and CDR2 YSYEKL come from the germline V gene. The CDR3 runs 19 residues. RNA transcripts yielded amplified TCR beta CDR3 regions. The study used the HTBI primer set for a first-round RT-PCR of the TCR CDR3. TCRdb processed the multiplex PCR reads anew with MiXCR; each CDR3 protein has one entry. The sample includes roughly 700,000 distinct CDR3 sequences, 35% of them seen just once. Overall study findings and caveats: Most thyroid clonotypes with frequency above 0.001 were detected in blood.

A word on this clonotype: Its antigen is unknown.

Researchers defined stable Graves' hyperthyroidism as no ophthalmopathy progression within 18 months. This TCR derives from a woman aged 35 to 49 with Graves' hyperthyroidism. Sequenced input: blood. The chain employs TRBV4-1 and TRBJ1-4; D is undetermined. CDR3 bases: TGCGCCAGCAGCCAAGCCCGGTGGCAGGTACTTGCAACTAATGAAAAACTGTTTTTT. Translating it yields CASSQARWQVLATNEKLFF.